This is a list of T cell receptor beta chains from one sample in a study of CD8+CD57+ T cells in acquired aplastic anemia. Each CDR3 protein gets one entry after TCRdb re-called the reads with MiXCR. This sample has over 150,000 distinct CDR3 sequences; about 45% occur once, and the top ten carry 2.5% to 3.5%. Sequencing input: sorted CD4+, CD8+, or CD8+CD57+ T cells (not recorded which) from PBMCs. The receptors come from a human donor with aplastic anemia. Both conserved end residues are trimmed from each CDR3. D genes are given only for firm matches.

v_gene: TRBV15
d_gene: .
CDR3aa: ATCRVALEKAGELF

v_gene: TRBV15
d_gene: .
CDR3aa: ATSRDRTNTEAF

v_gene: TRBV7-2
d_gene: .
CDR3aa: ASSRERDEKLF

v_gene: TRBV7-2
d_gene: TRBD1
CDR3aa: ASRRGQTDTEAF

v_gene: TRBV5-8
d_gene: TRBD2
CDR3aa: ASSFSGDDTNEQF

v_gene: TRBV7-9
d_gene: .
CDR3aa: ASSLGMGAF

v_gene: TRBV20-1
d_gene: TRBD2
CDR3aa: SASTTSGSREDEQF

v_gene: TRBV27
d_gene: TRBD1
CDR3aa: ASSHGQGDGYT

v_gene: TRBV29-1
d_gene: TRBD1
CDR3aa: SVDRETDTQY

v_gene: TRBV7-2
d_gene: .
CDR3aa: ASRQTTYNEQF

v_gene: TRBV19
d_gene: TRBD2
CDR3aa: ASRTSGTYEQY

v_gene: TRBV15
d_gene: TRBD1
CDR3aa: ATSSRTGNNSPLH